This TCR beta chain originates from a study of shared clonotypes between healthy human individuals. General study points: Investigators collected only blood, and repertoires in tissues likely differ.

As concerns this clone: Its antigen is not identified.

Profiling relied on immunoSEQ multiplex PCR, and the TCRdb table lists in-frame clones only, not all of them. The sample has some 2.3 million clones, 90% to 95% seen once. This sequence was found in a man in his late teens or twenties in good health. Some clones in this sample may be carry-over from other donors' samples. What was sequenced was naive CD4+ T cells from PBMCs. Described subset: CD45RA+ positively selected.

CDR3 sequence (DNA): TGCAGTGCTAGAAGGGAGGAATCGGCTTTCTTT. This encodes CSARREESAFF. The chain combines TRBV20-1 with TRBJ1-1; D call uncertain. V dropped 2 bases and J dropped 11 bases, with 12 bases sitting between them. The CDR3 spans 11 residues. Germline V gives CDR1 DFQATT, CDR2 SNEGSKA (reference sequence).